The TCR beta chain under discussion was sequenced for a study of early T cells in non-severe SARS-CoV-2 infection. Study background: Chains from this unsorted whole-blood bulk RNA could not be paired.

CDR1 is SQVTM and CDR2 is ANQGSEA in the germline V gene. This CDR3 is 11 amino acids long. V dropped 7 bases and J dropped 8 bases, with 11 bases sitting between them. The sample holds a few counts of this clonotype. TCRdb passed the 5' RACE reads through MiXCR, listing each CDR3 protein once. The repertoire holds about 110,000 distinct CDR3 sequences, with roughly an eighth as singletons. The sequenced sample was whole blood. J is TRBJ2-2 and V is TRBV29-1; weak D call: TRBD2 (5 bases). This receptor was obtained from an adult who was a healthcare worker with PCR-confirmed SARS-CoV-2 infection or an uninfected control (not recorded which). This chain's CDR3 is CSGRIGGELFF. The CDR3 nucleotides are TGCAGCGGGAGGATTGGGGGGGAGCTGTTTTTT.